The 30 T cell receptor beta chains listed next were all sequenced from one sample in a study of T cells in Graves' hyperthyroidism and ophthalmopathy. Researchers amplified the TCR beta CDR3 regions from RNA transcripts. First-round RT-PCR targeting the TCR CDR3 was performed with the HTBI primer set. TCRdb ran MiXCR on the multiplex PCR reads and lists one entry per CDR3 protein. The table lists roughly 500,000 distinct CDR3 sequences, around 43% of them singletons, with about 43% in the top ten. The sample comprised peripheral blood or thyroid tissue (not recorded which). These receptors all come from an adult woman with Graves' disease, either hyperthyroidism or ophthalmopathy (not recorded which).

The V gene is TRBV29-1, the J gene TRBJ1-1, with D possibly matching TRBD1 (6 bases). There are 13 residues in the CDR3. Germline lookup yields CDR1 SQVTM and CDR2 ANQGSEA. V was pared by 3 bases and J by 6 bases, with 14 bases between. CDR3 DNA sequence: TGCAGCGTTGAGATTGACAGGTGGTCTGAAGCTTTCTTT. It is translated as CSVEIDRWSEAFF.

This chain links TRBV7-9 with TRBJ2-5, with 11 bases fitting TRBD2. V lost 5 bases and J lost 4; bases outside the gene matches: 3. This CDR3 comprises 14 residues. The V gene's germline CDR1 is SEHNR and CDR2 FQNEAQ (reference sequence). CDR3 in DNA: TGTGCCAGCAGCCAACTAGCGGGAGCAGAGACCCAGTACTTC. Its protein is CASSQLAGAETQYF.

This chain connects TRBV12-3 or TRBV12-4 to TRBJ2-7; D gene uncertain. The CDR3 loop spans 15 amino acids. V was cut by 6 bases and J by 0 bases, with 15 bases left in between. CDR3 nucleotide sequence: TGTGCCAGCAGCTATGGGATGCACAACTCCTACGAGCAGTACTTC. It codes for CASSYGMHNSYEQYF.

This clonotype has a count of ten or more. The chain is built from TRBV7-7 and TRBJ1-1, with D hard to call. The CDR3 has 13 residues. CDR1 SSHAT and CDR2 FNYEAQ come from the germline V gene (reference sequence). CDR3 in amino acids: CASGLDPNTEAFF. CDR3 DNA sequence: TGTGCTAGCGGCTTAGATCCGAACACTGAAGCTTTCTTT.

The CDR3 reads CASSLTGVKGGYTF. The CDR3 DNA follows: TGTGCCAGCAGTTTGACAGGGGTCAAAGGTGGCTACACCTTC. The chain couples TRBV2 to TRBJ1-2; 8 positions match TRBD1. Germline V gene lookup returns CDR1 SNHLY and CDR2 FYNNEI. J gave up 7 bases and V 5 bases, and 9 bases lay outside the gene matches. The CDR3 is 14 amino acids.

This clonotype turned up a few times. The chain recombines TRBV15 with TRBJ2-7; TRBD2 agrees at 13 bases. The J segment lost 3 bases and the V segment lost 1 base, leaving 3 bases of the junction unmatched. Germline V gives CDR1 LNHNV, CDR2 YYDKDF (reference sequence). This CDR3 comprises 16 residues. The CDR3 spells CATSRGGLAGDYEQYF. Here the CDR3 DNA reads TGTGCCACCAGCAGAGGAGGACTAGCGGGGGACTACGAGCAGTACTTC.

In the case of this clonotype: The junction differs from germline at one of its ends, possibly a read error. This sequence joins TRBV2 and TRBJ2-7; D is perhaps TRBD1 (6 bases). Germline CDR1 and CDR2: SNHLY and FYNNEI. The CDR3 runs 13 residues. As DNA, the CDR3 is TGTGCCAGCAGTGGACTAATCGCAGGGGAGCAGTGCTTC. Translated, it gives CASSGLIAGEQCF.

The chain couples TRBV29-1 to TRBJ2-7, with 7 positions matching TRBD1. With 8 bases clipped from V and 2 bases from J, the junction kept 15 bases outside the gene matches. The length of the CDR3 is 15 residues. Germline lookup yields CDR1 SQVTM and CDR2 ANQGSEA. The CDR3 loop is CSILTTGLVPYEQYF. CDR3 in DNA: TGCAGCATATTGACGACAGGGCTCGTACCCTACGAGCAGTACTTC.

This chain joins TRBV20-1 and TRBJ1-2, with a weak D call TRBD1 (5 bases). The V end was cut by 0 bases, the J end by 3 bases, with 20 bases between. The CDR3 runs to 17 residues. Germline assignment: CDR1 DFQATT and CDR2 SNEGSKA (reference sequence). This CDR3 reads CSARDPGRNLGDYGYTF. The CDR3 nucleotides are TGCAGTGCTAGAGATCCCGGCAGGAATCTGGGGGACTATGGCTACACCTTC.

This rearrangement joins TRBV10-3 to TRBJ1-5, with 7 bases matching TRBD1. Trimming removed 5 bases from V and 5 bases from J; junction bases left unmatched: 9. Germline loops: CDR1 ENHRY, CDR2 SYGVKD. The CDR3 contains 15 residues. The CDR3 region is CAISLQGGGDQPQHF. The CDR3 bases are TGTGCCATCAGTCTGCAGGGGGGGGGCGATCAGCCCCAGCATTTT.

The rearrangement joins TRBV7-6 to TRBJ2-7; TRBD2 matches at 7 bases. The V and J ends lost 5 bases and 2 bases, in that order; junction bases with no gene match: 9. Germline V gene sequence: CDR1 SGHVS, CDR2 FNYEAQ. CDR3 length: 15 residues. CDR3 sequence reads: CASSQSASGTYEQYF. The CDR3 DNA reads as TGTGCCAGCAGCCAGTCGGCTAGCGGCACCTACGAGCAGTACTTC.

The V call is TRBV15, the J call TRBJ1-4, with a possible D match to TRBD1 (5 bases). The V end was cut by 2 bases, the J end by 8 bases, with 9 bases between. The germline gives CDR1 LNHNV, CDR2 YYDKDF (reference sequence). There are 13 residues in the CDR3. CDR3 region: CATSRRQLEKLFF. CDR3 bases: TGTGCCACCAGCAGACGACAGCTGGAAAAACTGTTTTTT.

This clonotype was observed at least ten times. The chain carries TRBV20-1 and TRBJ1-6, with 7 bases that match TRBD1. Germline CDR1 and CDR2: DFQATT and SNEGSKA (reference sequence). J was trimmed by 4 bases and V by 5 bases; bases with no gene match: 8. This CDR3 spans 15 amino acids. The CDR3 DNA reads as TGCAGTGCTCTAGGGGACAGACCTTATAATTCACCCCTCCACTTT. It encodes CSALGDRPYNSPLHF.

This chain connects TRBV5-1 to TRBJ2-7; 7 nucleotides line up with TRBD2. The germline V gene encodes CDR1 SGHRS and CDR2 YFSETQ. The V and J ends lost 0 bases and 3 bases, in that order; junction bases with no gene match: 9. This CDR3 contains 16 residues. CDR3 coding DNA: TGCGCCAGCAGCTTGGCCCCGAGCGGGACCGACTACGAGCAGTACTTC. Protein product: CASSLAPSGTDYEQYF.

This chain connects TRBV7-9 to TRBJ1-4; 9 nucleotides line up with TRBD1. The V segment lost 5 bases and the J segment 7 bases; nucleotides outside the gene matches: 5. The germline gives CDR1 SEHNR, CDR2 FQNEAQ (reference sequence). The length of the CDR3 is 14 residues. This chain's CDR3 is CASSLPGQGEKLFF. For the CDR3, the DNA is TGTGCCAGCAGCCTACCGGGACAGGGTGAAAAACTGTTTTTT.

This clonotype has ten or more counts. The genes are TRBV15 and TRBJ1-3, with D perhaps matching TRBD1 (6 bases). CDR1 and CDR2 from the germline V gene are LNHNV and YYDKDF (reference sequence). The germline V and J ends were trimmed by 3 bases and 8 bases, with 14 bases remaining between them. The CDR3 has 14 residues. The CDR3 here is CATSRRGGRDTIYF. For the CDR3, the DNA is TGTGCCACCAGCAGGAGGGGGGGCCGAGACACCATATATTTT.

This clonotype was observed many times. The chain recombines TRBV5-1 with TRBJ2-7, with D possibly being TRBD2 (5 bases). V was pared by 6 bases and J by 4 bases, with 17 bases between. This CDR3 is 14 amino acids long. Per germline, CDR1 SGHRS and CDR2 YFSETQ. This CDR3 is CASTPGLRVYEQYF. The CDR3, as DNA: TGCGCCAGCACTCCGGGGTTAAGGGTTTACGAGCAGTACTTC.

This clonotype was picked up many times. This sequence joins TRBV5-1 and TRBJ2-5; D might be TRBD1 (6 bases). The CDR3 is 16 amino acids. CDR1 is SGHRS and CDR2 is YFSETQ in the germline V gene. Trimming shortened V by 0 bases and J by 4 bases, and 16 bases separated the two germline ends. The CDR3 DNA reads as TGCGCCAGCAGCTTGGTGTTGGGGGCCCCCGGAGAGACCCAGTACTTC. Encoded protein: CASSLVLGAPGETQYF. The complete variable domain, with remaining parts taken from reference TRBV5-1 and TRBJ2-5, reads KAGVTQTPRYLIKTRGQQVTLSCSPISGHRSVSWYQQTPGQGLQFLFEYFSETQRNKGNFPGRFSGRQFSNSRSEMNVSTLELGDSALYLCASSLVLGAPGETQYFGPGTRLLVL.

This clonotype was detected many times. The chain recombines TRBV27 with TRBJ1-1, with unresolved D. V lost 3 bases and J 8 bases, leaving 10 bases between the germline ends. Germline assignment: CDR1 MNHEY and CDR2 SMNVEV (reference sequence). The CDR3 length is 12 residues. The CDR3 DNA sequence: TGTGCCAGCAGTTTTAGTGGCCAAGAAGCTTTCTTT. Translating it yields CASSFSGQEAFF.

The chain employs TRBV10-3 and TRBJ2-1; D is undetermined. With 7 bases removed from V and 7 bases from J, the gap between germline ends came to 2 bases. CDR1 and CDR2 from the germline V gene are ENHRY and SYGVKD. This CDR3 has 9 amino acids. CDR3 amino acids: CAIINEQFF. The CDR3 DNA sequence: TGTGCCATCATTAATGAGCAGTTCTTC.

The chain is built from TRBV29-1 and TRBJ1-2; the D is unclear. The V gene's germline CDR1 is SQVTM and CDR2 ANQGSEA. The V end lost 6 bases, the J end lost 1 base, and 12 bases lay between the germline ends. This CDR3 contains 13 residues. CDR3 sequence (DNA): TGCAGCGTATCGGACGGCAATAACTATGGCTACACCTTC. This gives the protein CSVSDGNNYGYTF.

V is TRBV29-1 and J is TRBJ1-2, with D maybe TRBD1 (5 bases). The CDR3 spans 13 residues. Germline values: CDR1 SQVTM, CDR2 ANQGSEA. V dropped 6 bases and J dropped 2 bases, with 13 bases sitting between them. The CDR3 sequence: CSVRTGTNYGYTF. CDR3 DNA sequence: TGCAGCGTAAGAACCGGGACCAACTATGGCTACACCTTC.

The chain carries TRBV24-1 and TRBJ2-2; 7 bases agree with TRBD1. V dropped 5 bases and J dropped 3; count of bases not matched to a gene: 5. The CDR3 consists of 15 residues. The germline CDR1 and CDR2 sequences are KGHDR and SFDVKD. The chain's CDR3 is CATSGVDRDTGELFF. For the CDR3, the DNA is TGTGCCACCAGTGGCGTTGACAGGGACACCGGGGAGCTGTTTTTT.

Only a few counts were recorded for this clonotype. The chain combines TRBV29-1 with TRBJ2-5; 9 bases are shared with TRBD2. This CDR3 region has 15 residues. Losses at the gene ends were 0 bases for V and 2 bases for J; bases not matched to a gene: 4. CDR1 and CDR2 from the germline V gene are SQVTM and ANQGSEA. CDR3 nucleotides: TGCAGCGTTGAAGAGGCGGGAGGGCGGCAAGAGACCCAGTACTTC. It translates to CSVEEAGGRQETQYF.

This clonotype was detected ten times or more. CDR3 protein: CASSTAGGTEAFF. The CDR3 DNA sequence: TGTGCCAGCAGCACTGCAGGGGGCACTGAAGCTTTCTTT. The chain carries TRBV3-1 and TRBJ1-1; 7 bases match TRBD1. The germline gives CDR1 LGHDT, CDR2 YNNKEL (reference sequence). V gave up 5 bases and J gave up 4 bases; unmatched junction bases: 4. This CDR3 has 13 amino acids.

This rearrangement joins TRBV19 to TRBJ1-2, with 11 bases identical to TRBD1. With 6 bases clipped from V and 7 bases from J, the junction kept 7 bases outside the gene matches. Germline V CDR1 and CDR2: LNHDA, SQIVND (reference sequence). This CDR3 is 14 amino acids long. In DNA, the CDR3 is TGTGCCAGTAGCGGGACAGGGGGGTCGGGTGGCTACACCTTC. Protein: CASSGTGGSGGYTF. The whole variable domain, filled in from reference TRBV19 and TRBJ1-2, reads DGGITQSPKYLFRKEGQNVTLSCEQNLNHDAMYWYRQDPGQGLRLIYYSQIVNDFQKGDIAEGYSVSREKKESFPLTVTSAQKNPTAFYLCASSGTGGSGGYTFGSGTRLTVV.

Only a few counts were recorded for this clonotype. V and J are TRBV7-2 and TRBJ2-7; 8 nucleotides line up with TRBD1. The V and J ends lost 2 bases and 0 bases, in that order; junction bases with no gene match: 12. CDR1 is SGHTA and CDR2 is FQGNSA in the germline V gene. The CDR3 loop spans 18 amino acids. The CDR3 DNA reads TGTGCCAGCAGCTTAAGGACGTCAGGGGGCGCGAGCTCCTACGAGCAGTACTTC. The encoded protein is CASSLRTSGGASSYEQYF.

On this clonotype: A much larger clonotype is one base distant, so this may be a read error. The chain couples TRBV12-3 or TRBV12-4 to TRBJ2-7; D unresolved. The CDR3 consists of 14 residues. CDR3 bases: TGTGCCGGCAGTTTAGCCCACCACTCCTACGAGCAGTACTTC. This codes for CAGSLAHHSYEQYF.

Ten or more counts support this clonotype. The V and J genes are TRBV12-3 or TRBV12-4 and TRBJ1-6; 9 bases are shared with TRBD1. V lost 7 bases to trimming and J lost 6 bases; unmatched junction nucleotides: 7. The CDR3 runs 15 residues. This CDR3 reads CASKKRTGANSPLHF. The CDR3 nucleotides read TGTGCCAGCAAGAAGAGGACAGGGGCTAATTCACCCCTCCACTTT.

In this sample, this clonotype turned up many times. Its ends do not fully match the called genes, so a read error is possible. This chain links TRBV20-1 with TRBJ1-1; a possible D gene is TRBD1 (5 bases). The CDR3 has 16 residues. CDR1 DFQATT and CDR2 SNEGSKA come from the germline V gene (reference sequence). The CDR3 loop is CSARARDLHLGTEAFF. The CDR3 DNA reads TGCAGTGCGAGAGCCCGGGACCTACACCTGGGCACTGAAGCTTTCTTT.